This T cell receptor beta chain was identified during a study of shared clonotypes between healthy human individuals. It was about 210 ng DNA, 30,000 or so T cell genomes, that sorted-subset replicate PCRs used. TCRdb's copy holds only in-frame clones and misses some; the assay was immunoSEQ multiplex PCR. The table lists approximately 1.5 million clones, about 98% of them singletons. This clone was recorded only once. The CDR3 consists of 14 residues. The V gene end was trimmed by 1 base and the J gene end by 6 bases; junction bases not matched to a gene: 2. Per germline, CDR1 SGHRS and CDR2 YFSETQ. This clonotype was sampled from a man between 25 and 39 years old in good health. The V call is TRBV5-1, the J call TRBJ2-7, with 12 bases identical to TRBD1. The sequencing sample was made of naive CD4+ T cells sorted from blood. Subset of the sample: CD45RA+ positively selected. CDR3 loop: CASSLPGQGAEQYF. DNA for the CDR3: TGCGCCAGCAGCTTGCCGGGACAGGGGGCCGAGCAGTACTTC.